Below are 17 T cell receptor beta chains sequenced from a single sample in a study of blood T cells in healthy people across ages. Using a J-beta primer mix together with a sample-barcoded 5' primer, a second PCR was run for roughly 6 to 12 cycles. One entry per CDR3 protein, called by TCRdb with MiXCR from the 5' RACE reads. The repertoire has about 500,000 distinct CDR3 sequences, approximately 25% of them found once; the top ten carry 7.5% to 9%. This sample was also put to use in a study of T cells of mothers and their children.

The specimen sequenced was blood. The receptors derive from a boy aged 10-17 years in good health.

This clonotype was counted only a few times. The chain is built from TRBV4-3 and TRBJ2-3; D is perhaps TRBD2 (8 bases). The V gene lost 1 base and the J gene lost 5 bases, with 22 bases spanning the gap. CDR1 LGHNA and CDR2 YSLEER come from the germline V gene. There are 18 residues in the CDR3. As DNA, the CDR3 is TGCGCCAGCAGCCAAGGAAAAGGGGGCGGGGGGCGCGGAGATACGCAGTATTTT. This translates into CASSQGKGGGGRGDTQYF.

V is TRBV25-1 and J is TRBJ2-3; 8 bases line up with TRBD2. V shed 6 bases and J 6 bases; nucleotides not matched to a gene: 2. Looked up from germline, CDR1 is MGHDK and CDR2 is SYGVNS. The CDR3 runs 12 residues. The CDR3 loop is CASRTGGDTQYF. The CDR3 bases are TGTGCCAGCAGAACGGGAGGGGATACGCAGTATTTT.

V gene TRBV20-1 combines with J gene TRBJ2-5; D is unclear. V lost 6 bases to trimming and J lost 2 bases, with 10 bases between them. In germline, CDR1 is DFQATT, CDR2 SNEGSKA (reference sequence). This CDR3 has 12 residues. This CDR3 reads CSATRVQETQYF. In nucleotides, the CDR3 is TGCAGTGCAACACGGGTGCAAGAGACCCAGTACTTC.

This clonotype turned up a few times. V gene TRBV2 combines with J gene TRBJ1-6; TRBD1 aligns across 8 bases. The CDR3 extends over 16 amino acids. Trimming at V came to 5 bases and at J to 7 bases, leaving 10 bases not matched to a gene. Germline V gene data show CDR1 as SNHLY and CDR2 as FYNNEI. As DNA, the CDR3 is TGTGCCAGCAGTTTGAATGCAGGGGGCTCCAATTCACCCCTCCACTTT. It codes for CASSLNAGGSNSPLHF.

This clonotype was found a few times. This chain connects TRBV29-1 to TRBJ2-6, with D maybe TRBD2 (5 bases). V was clipped by 6 bases and J by 0 bases, with 12 bases between them. In germline, CDR1 is SQVTM, CDR2 ANQGSEA. This CDR3 has 15 amino acids. The DNA for the CDR3 is TGCAGCGTCGGGAACATGTACTCTGGGGCCAACGTCCTGACTTTC. Amino acids: CSVGNMYSGANVLTF.

V gene TRBV28 combines with J gene TRBJ1-5, with 8 bases lining up with TRBD1. This CDR3 has 16 amino acids. Germline loops: CDR1 MDHEN, CDR2 SYDVKM. Germline trimming cut 3 bases from V and 3 bases from J; bases unmatched to any gene: 7. The CDR3 sequence: CASSLTGVDDNQPQHF. The DNA of the CDR3 is TGTGCCAGCAGTTTGACAGGGGTCGACGACAATCAGCCCCAGCATTTT.

A few counts support this clonotype. The V gene is TRBV2, the J gene TRBJ2-6; D is unclear. The CDR3 spans 16 residues. V lost 0 bases and J lost 0, with 6 bases in between. Germline assignment: CDR1 SNHLY and CDR2 FYNNEI. The DNA for the CDR3 is TGTGCCAGCAGTGAAGCGCTTGGCTCTGGGGCCAACGTCCTGACTTTC. Translating it yields CASSEALGSGANVLTF.

This chain uses TRBV12-3 or TRBV12-4 with TRBJ1-2; TRBD1 is a possible D gene (5 bases). V was clipped by 4 bases and J by 7 bases, with 13 bases between them. The CDR3 loop spans 13 amino acids. The CDR3 sequence is CASSSGLLSGYTF. The CDR3 bases are TGTGCCAGCAGTTCGGGACTTCTGAGTGGCTACACCTTC.

The chain combines TRBV20-1 with TRBJ2-7; weak D call: TRBD2 (5 bases). V lost 2 bases and J lost 2, with 10 bases in between. Germline CDR1 and CDR2: DFQATT and SNEGSKA (reference sequence). The CDR3 runs to 13 residues. CDR3 DNA: TGCAGTGCTAGACTGGTCGGGACCTACGAGCAGTACTTC. This translates into CSARLVGTYEQYF.

The V and J genes are TRBV20-1 and TRBJ2-3; D possibly corresponds to TRBD2 (5 bases). The V and J ends lost 6 bases and 7 bases respectively, with 11 bases between them. Germline CDR1 and CDR2: DFQATT and SNEGSKA (reference sequence). CDR3 size: 11 residues. CDR3 DNA: TGCAGTGCGTGGACTCCAAATACGCAGTATTTT. It encodes CSAWTPNTQYF.

The J gene is TRBJ2-7, the V gene TRBV30, with 7 bases that match TRBD2. Germline lookup yields CDR1 GTSNPN and CDR2 SVGIG (reference sequence). V shed 0 bases and J 6 bases; nucleotides not matched to a gene: 2. The length of the CDR3 is 12 residues. CDR3 coding DNA: TGTGCCTGGAGTGTGGGGGGGAGCGAGCAGTACTTC. Translated: CAWSVGGSEQYF. Looking up the rest from reference TRBV30 and TRBJ2-7 gives the full variable domain: SQTIHQWPATLVQPVGSPLSLECTVEGTSNPNLYWYRQAAGRGLQLLFYSVGIGQISSEVPQNLSASRPQDRQFILSSKKLLLSDSGFYLCAWSVGGSEQYFGPGTRLTVT.

This clonotype was seen at least ten times. A junction end diverges from the germline sequence, so it may reflect a read error. The CDR3 coding sequence is TGTGCCAGCAGCCCTGTCGGTATCTCCGACGAGCAGTACTTC. Protein: CASSPVGISDEQYF. V usage is TRBV2 and J usage is TRBJ2-7; the D is unclear. Germline lookup yields CDR1 SNHLY and CDR2 FYNNEI. The CDR3 has 14 amino acids. Full variable domain (remainder filled in from reference TRBV2 and TRBJ2-7): EPEVTQTPSHQVTQMGQEVILRCVPISNHLYFYWYRQILGQKVEFLVSFYNNEISEKSEIFDDQFSVERPDGSNFTLKIRSTKLEDSAMYFCASSPVGISDEQYFGPGTRLTVT.

V and J are TRBV7-9 and TRBJ2-5; tentative D call: TRBD1 (6 bases). Looked up from germline, CDR1 is SEHNR and CDR2 is FQNEAQ (reference sequence). Trimming cost V 7 bases and J 1 base, with 13 bases left between them. CDR3 length equals 14 residues. The CDR3 protein is CASTRQDFQETQYF. In DNA, the CDR3 is TGTGCCAGCACGCGACAGGACTTCCAAGAGACCCAGTACTTC.

The chain employs TRBV4-1 and TRBJ2-1, with 8 positions matching TRBD1. V was clipped by 3 bases and J by 9 bases; unmatched bases: 13. The CDR3 sequence is 16 residues long. Germline CDR1 is MGHRA and CDR2 is YSYEKL. For the CDR3, the DNA is TGCGCCAGCAGCCAGACCGAGGACAGGGTTTGGGCTGAGCAGTTCTTC. Translating it yields CASSQTEDRVWAEQFF.

J is TRBJ2-3 and V is TRBV12-3 or TRBV12-4, with 10 bases matching TRBD2. The CDR3 has 16 residues. J was trimmed by 4 bases and V by 6 bases; bases with no gene match: 10. The DNA of the CDR3 is TGTGCCAGCAGCGACCCTAGCGGGGGAACCTCAGATACGCAGTATTTT. This gives the protein CASSDPSGGTSDTQYF.

DNA for the CDR3: TGTGCCAGCAGCTTAATCCGCAGGGACCACCGTGAAGCTTTCTTT. Its translation: CASSLIRRDHREAFF. The V and J genes are TRBV7-3 and TRBJ1-1, with TRBD1 as a possible D gene (5 bases). This CDR3 spans 15 amino acids. The germline gives CDR1 SGHTA, CDR2 FQGTGA. Between the trimmed V and J ends, which lost 1 base and 7 bases, there was a span of 16 bases.

The chain combines TRBV28 with TRBJ2-7; TRBD2 matches 7 bases. The germline CDR1 and CDR2 sequences are MDHEN and SYDVKM. This CDR3 has 14 amino acids. V lost 2 bases, J lost 6 bases, and 7 bases stayed unmatched. The CDR3 protein is CASSLGRGVSEQYF. The CDR3 DNA reads as TGTGCCAGCAGTTTAGGCCGGGGGGTCAGCGAGCAGTACTTC.